This TCR beta chain was recovered during a study of T cells in Graves' hyperthyroidism and ophthalmopathy. The sample holds many counts of this clonotype. The CDR3 totals 16 residues. J gave up 2 bases and V 4 bases, and 9 bases lay outside the gene matches. Per germline, CDR1 SGHVS and CDR2 FQNEAQ. TCR beta CDR3 regions were amplified from RNA transcripts. HTBI primers were employed in a first-round RT-PCR of the TCR CDR3. MiXCR, applied by TCRdb to the multiplex PCR reads, yields one record per CDR3 protein. The sample holds 500,000 to 750,000 distinct CDR3 sequences, about 14% seen once. Sequencing was done on a sample of blood. The TCR comes from a woman between 18 and 29 years old with Graves' ophthalmopathy. The chain uses TRBV7-8 and TRBJ1-2; the match to TRBD1 covers 8 bases. The CDR3 reads CASSSSRGLSNYGYTF. The CDR3 nucleotides read TGTGCCAGCAGCTCGAGCAGGGGGCTGTCCAACTATGGCTACACCTTC.